The clone carrying this T cell receptor beta chain has ten or more counts. Its specificity is unknown. Amplification targeted TCR beta CDR3 regions from RNA transcripts. The TCR CDR3 first-round RT-PCR relied on the HTBI primer set. TCRdb processed the multiplex PCR reads anew with MiXCR; each CDR3 protein has one entry. This sample has about 700,000 distinct CDR3 sequences, with roughly 15% found just once. This sample is part of a study of T cells in Graves' hyperthyroidism and ophthalmopathy. In the study overall: Prior to any treatment, at the point of initial diagnosis, peripheral blood was collected.

The CDR3 consists of 14 residues. Per the germline V gene, CDR1 is SGHAT and CDR2 is FQNNGV. V was trimmed by 1 base and J by 5 bases, leaving 10 bases between them. Newly diagnosed patients aged 18 to 65 had hyperthyroidism of under 2 months' duration. General observations from the study: Clonotypes that were expanded in thyroid above 0.001 mostly appeared in blood too.

This clonotype was obtained from a woman under 30 with Graves' hyperthyroidism. Sequencing was performed on blood. The V call is TRBV11-2, the J call TRBJ2-3; D is possibly TRBD2 (6 bases). Here the CDR3 DNA reads TGTGCCAGCAGCTTAGGACGGGAGTTAGATACGCAGTATTTT. This gives the protein CASSLGRELDTQYF.